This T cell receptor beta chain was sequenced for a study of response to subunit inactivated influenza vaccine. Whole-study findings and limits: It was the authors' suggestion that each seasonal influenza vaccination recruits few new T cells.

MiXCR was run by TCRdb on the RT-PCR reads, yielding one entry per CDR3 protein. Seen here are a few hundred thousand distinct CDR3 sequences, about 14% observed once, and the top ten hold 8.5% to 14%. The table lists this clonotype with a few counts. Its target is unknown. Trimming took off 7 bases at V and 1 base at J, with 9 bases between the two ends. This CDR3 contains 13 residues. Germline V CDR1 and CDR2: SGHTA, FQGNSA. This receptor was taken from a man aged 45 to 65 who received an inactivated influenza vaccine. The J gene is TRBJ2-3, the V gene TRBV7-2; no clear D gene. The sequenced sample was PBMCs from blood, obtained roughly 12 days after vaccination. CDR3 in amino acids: CASTSARTDTQYF. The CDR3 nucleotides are TGTGCCAGCACCTCGGCGCGCACAGATACGCAGTATTTT. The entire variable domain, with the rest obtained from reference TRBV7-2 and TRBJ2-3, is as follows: GAGVSQSPSNKVTEKGKDVELRCDPISGHTALYWYRQSLGQGLEFLIYFQGNSAPDKSGLPSDRFSAERTGGSVSTLTIQRTQQEDSAVYLCASTSARTDTQYFGPGTRLTVL.